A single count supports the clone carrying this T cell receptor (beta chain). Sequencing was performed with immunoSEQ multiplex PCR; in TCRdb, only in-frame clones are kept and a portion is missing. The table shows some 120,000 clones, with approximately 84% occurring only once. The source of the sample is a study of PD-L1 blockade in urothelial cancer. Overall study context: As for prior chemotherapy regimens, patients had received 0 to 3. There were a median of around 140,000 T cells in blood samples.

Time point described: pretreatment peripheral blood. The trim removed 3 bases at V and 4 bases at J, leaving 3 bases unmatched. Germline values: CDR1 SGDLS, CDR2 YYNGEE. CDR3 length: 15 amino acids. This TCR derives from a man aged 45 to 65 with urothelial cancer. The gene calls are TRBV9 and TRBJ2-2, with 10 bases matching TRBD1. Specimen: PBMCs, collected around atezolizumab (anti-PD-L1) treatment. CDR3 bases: TGTGCCAGCAGCGCCCGGGACAGGGGCACCGGGGAGCTGTTTTTT. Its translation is CASSARDRGTGELFF.